One sample yielded the 32 T cell receptor beta chains listed below, sequenced in a study of blood T cell repertoires in COVID-19. Libraries were prepared by immunoSEQ multiplex PCR; TCRdb keeps only in-frame clonotypes and omits some of them. The repertoire includes about 270,000 clones, roughly 90% of them detected once, and roughly 2.2% sits in the top ten. Sequencing input: peripheral blood. All receptors come from a man over 45 with acute or convalescent COVID-19.

The chain couples TRBV10-3 to TRBJ1-5; 7 nucleotides agree with TRBD1. The V gene's germline CDR1 is ENHRY and CDR2 SYGVKD. This CDR3 is 13 amino acids long. Trimming removed 6 bases from V and 4 bases from J; junction bases left unmatched: 3. The CDR3 bases are TGTGCCATCAGACAGGGGCCTAATCAGCCCCAGCATTTT. As protein: CAIRQGPNQPQHF.

The V and J genes are TRBV29-1 and TRBJ2-3; 9 bases are shared with TRBD2. The CDR3 sequence is 14 residues long. CDR1 is SQVTM and CDR2 is ANQGSEA in the germline V gene. Losses at the gene ends were 4 bases for V and 8 bases for J; bases not matched to a gene: 10. CDR3 protein: CSVVLAGRSGTQYF. In DNA, the CDR3 is TGCAGCGTTGTTCTAGCGGGGCGCAGCGGTACGCAGTATTTT.

The chain uses TRBV11-2 and TRBJ2-3, with 8 nucleotides matching TRBD1. With V trimmed by 4 bases and J by 1 base, 10 bases remained unmatched. The length of the CDR3 is 17 residues. Germline V gene sequence: CDR1 SGHAT, CDR2 FQNNGV. For the CDR3, the DNA is TGTGCCAGCAGCTACTTATTGGGACAGGCGGGCACAGATACGCAGTATTTT. Protein sequence: CASSYLLGQAGTDTQYF. The whole variable domain, remainder taken from reference TRBV11-2 and TRBJ2-3, is EAGVAQSPRYKIIEKRQSVAFWCNPISGHATLYWYQQILGQGPKLLIQFQNNGVVDDSQLPKDRFSAERLKGVDSTLKIQPAKLEDSAVYLCASSYLLGQAGTDTQYFGPGTRLTVL.

The chain carries TRBV7-9 and TRBJ1-1, with TRBD1 matching 7 bases. Germline-derived CDR1 and CDR2 are SEHNR and FQNEAQ (reference sequence). V shed 5 bases and J 4 bases; nucleotides not matched to a gene: 7. The CDR3 has 14 residues. CDR3 coding DNA: TGTGCCAGCAGCGCGCCTTCAGGGGGCACTGAAGCTTTCTTT. Translated: CASSAPSGGTEAFF.

The chain has TRBV10-3 and TRBJ2-7; perhaps TRBD1 as D (5 bases). CDR1 and CDR2 from the germline V gene are ENHRY and SYGVKD. The V end lost 3 bases, the J end lost 3 bases, and 6 bases lay between the germline ends. The length of the CDR3 is 12 residues. In DNA, the CDR3 is TGTGCCATCAGTGAACAGGTCTACGAGCAGTACTTC. Its translation: CAISEQVYEQYF.

The V and J genes are TRBV27 and TRBJ1-1, with 7 bases matching TRBD1. V was pared by 5 bases and J by 5 bases, with 5 bases of the junction left unmatched. The germline CDR1 and CDR2 sequences are MNHEY and SMNVEV (reference sequence). The CDR3 length is 13 residues. CDR3 in amino acids: CASSDRVRTEAFF. In DNA, the CDR3 is TGTGCCAGCAGTGACAGGGTGAGGACTGAAGCTTTCTTT.

This clone was observed a single time. The chain links TRBV7-8 to TRBJ2-7; 9 bases are a match to TRBD1. V shed 3 bases and J 7 bases; nucleotides not matched to a gene: 10. CDR3 length equals 15 residues. Germline V lookup: CDR1 SGHVS, CDR2 FQNEAQ. The CDR3 sequence: CASSLTRDRASEQYF. In DNA form, the CDR3 reads TGTGCCAGCAGCTTGACCCGGGACAGGGCTTCGGAGCAGTACTTC.

This clone was recorded only once. This chain joins TRBV5-1 and TRBJ1-2, with D unresolved. The CDR3 is made up of 14 amino acids. Germline V CDR1 and CDR2: SGHRS, YFSETQ. V gave up 0 bases and J gave up 2 bases, with 8 bases separating them. Here the CDR3 reads CASSLEAGNYGYTF. The CDR3 DNA reads TGCGCCAGCAGCTTGGAGGCGGGGAACTATGGCTACACCTTC.

The chain joins TRBV3-1 (or the pseudogene TRBV3-2) to TRBJ2-2; TRBD2 matches at 10 bases. The germline CDR1 and CDR2 sequences are LGHDT and YNNKEL (reference sequence). V lost 4 bases to trimming and J lost 5 bases; unmatched junction nucleotides: 1. The length of the CDR3 is 14 residues. CDR3 loop: CASSLSGGTGELFF. The CDR3 DNA reads TGTGCCAGCAGCCTTAGCGGGGGGACCGGGGAGCTGTTTTTT.

V gene TRBV7-6 combines with J gene TRBJ2-7, with D unresolved. The germline V and J ends were trimmed by 5 bases and 3 bases, with 11 bases remaining between them. CDR3 size: 13 residues. Germline CDR1 is SGHVS and CDR2 is FNYEAQ. CDR3 loop: CASSPRSGYEQYF. The CDR3 DNA follows: TGTGCCAGCAGCCCTCGATCGGGCTACGAGCAGTACTTC. The variable domain in full, with the rest retrieved from reference TRBV7-6 and TRBJ2-7, is GAGVSQSPRYKVTKRGQDVALRCDPISGHVSLYWYRQALGQGPEFLTYFNYEAQQDKSGLPNDRFSAERPEGSISTLTIQRTEQRDSAMYRCASSPRSGYEQYFGPGTRLTVT.

The chain is built from TRBV7-3 and TRBJ1-6, with 7 bases matching TRBD1. V lost 2 bases, J lost 5 bases, and 3 bases stayed unmatched. CDR3 size: 15 residues. Per the germline V gene, CDR1 is SGHTA and CDR2 is FQGTGA. DNA of the CDR3: TGTGCCAGCAGCTTACAGGGGGTCAATAATTCACCCCTCCACTTT. It specifies CASSLQGVNNSPLHF.

This clone was seen at least ten times. Other DNA variants within this sample encode the same CDR3. The V and J genes are TRBV9 and TRBJ2-1; 11 bases line up with TRBD1. The ends lost 4 bases at V and 3 bases at J; junction bases unmatched: 3. This CDR3 comprises 15 residues. Germline V gene lookup returns CDR1 SGDLS and CDR2 YYNGEE. DNA for the CDR3: TGTGCCAGCAGCCCCGGGACAGGGGGCTACAATGAGCAGTTCTTC. Protein product: CASSPGTGGYNEQFF.

The rearrangement links TRBV7-3 to TRBJ1-2; 8 positions match TRBD1. The CDR3 covers 15 residues. Germline assignment: CDR1 SGHTA and CDR2 FQGTGA. V shed 2 bases and J 7 bases; nucleotides not matched to a gene: 9. The CDR3 protein is CASSLLGQGYFGYTF. The CDR3 DNA sequence: TGTGCCAGCAGCTTACTCGGACAGGGTTATTTTGGCTACACCTTC.

V usage is TRBV11-3 and J usage is TRBJ2-4; TRBD2 matches at 13 bases. The length of the CDR3 is 20 residues. Germline CDR1 SGHNT, CDR2 YENEEA. The V gene end was trimmed by 4 bases and the J gene end by 0 bases; junction bases not matched to a gene: 12. This chain's CDR3 is CASSSPGTSGEVLAKNIQYF. The CDR3 DNA sequence: TGTGCCAGCAGCTCGCCGGGGACTAGCGGGGAAGTACTAGCCAAAAACATTCAGTACTTC.

The gene calls are TRBV20-1 and TRBJ1-1; D possibly corresponds to TRBD1 (5 bases). Germline CDR1 is DFQATT and CDR2 is SNEGSKA (reference sequence). The CDR3 sequence is 15 residues long. Trimming shortened V by 3 bases and J by 4 bases, and 18 bases separated the two germline ends. CDR3: CSASRGLRGGTEAFF. In DNA, the CDR3 is TGCAGTGCTAGTCGGGGTCTGCGGGGGGGCACTGAAGCTTTCTTT.

The chain has TRBV9 and TRBJ1-2, with a weak D call TRBD1 (6 bases). V was cut by 1 base and J by 1 base, with 11 bases left in between. The CDR3 has 15 residues. From germline, CDR1 is SGDLS and CDR2 YYNGEE. The CDR3 DNA follows: TGTGCCAGCAGCGTACAGGGGATGGTTAACTATGGCTACACCTTC. The encoded protein is CASSVQGMVNYGYTF.

The chain has TRBV25-1 and TRBJ2-7; D uncertain. The germline V gene has CDR1 MGHDK and CDR2 SYGVNS. V gave up 2 bases and J gave up 3 bases, with 14 bases separating them. The CDR3 has 15 amino acids. CDR3 in amino acids: CASSESGDPRYEQYF. As DNA, the CDR3 is TGTGCCAGCAGTGAAAGTGGAGACCCCCGCTACGAGCAGTACTTC.

V and J are TRBV5-1 and TRBJ2-3; 13 nucleotides agree with TRBD2. The V gene's germline CDR1 is SGHRS and CDR2 YFSETQ. Trimming took 5 bases from V and 3 from J; bases not matched to a gene: 6. The CDR3 has 16 residues. The CDR3 DNA follows: TGCGCCAGCAGTCGCCTGACTAGCGGGAGGACAGATACGCAGTATTTT. Translated: CASSRLTSGRTDTQYF.

The chain has TRBV6-6 and TRBJ2-1; D might be TRBD1 (6 bases). The CDR3 has 13 residues. The ends were cut back, 6 bases at V and 4 bases at J, with 10 bases in the middle. Per the germline V gene, CDR1 is MNHNY and CDR2 is SVGAGI (reference sequence). In nucleotides, the CDR3 is TGTGCCAGCAGCATGGACAGTTACAATGAGCAGTTCTTC. Protein sequence: CASSMDSYNEQFF.

V is TRBV12-3 or TRBV12-4 and J is TRBJ2-7, with TRBD1 matching over 8 bases. The CDR3 consists of 13 residues. With V trimmed by 6 bases and J by 6 bases, 7 bases remained unmatched. CDR3 loop: CASSPGQGSEQYF. The CDR3 nucleotides read TGTGCCAGCAGCCCCGGACAGGGCTCCGAGCAGTACTTC.

The gene calls are TRBV5-1 and TRBJ1-2; 9 nucleotides match TRBD1. The CDR3 consists of 15 residues. Germline V gene data show CDR1 as SGHRS and CDR2 as YFSETQ. The J segment lost 3 bases and the V segment lost 3 bases, leaving 6 bases of the junction unmatched. The CDR3 bases are TGCGCCAGCAGCTGGGGGACAGGGATGGACTATGGCTACACCTTC. Amino acid sequence: CASSWGTGMDYGYTF.

The rearrangement links TRBV6-5 to TRBJ1-5, with a possible D match to TRBD1 (6 bases). V was trimmed by 4 bases and J by 5 bases, leaving 9 bases between them. CDR1 and CDR2 (germline): MNHEY, SVGAGI. The CDR3 runs 13 residues. Written as DNA, the CDR3 is TGTGCCAGCAGTTCAGGGGTGGATCAGCCCCAGCATTTT. Residues: CASSSGVDQPQHF.

V gene TRBV6-5 combines with J gene TRBJ1-2; 7 bases are a match to TRBD1. Germline CDR1 and CDR2: MNHEY and SVGAGI. There are 13 residues in the CDR3. J was trimmed by 4 bases and V by 6 bases; bases with no gene match: 5. In nucleotides, the CDR3 is TGTGCCAGCAGATCGACAGGGTCCTATGGCTACACCTTC. It specifies CASRSTGSYGYTF.

The chain is built from TRBV5-8 and TRBJ2-6; D remains ambiguous. The germline V gene encodes CDR1 SGHTS and CDR2 YDEGEE. The V end lost 4 bases, the J end lost 0 bases, and 17 bases lay between the germline ends. The CDR3 contains 18 residues. This chain's CDR3 is CASSPRGVSYSGANVLTF. CDR3 sequence (DNA): TGTGCCAGCAGCCCCCGCGGAGTCTCCTACTCTGGGGCCAACGTCCTGACTTTC.

The chain uses TRBV30 and TRBJ2-3; D is possibly TRBD1 (6 bases). Trimming left V 1 base short and J 1 base short, with 6 bases between. CDR3 length equals 13 residues. Germline V CDR1 and CDR2: GTSNPN, SVGIG (reference sequence). This CDR3 is CAWSGQGTDTQYF. CDR3 coding DNA: TGTGCCTGGAGTGGACAGGGCACAGATACGCAGTATTTT.

This chain links TRBV5-1 with TRBJ1-4, with 7 positions matching TRBD1. Germline V gives CDR1 SGHRS, CDR2 YFSETQ. J lost 4 bases, V lost 4 bases, and 7 bases had no gene match. This CDR3 comprises 15 residues. Here the CDR3 DNA reads TGCGCCAGCAGCCGAGGGGACAGCGTTAATGAAAAACTGTTTTTT. Amino acid sequence: CASSRGDSVNEKLFF.

This rearrangement joins TRBV18 to TRBJ1-4; D uncertain. Germline CDR1 reads KGHSH; CDR2 reads LQKENI. The CDR3 consists of 14 residues. The ends were cut back, 6 bases at V and 6 bases at J, with 14 bases in the middle. This CDR3 reads CASSIGGADEKLFF. The DNA for the CDR3 is TGTGCCAGCTCCATTGGTGGAGCGGATGAAAAACTGTTTTTT.

V usage is TRBV10-2 and J usage is TRBJ1-1; D perhaps matches TRBD1 (6 bases). This CDR3 contains 14 residues. V lost 10 bases and J 5 bases, leaving 20 bases between the germline ends. Germline-derived CDR1 and CDR2 are WSHSY and SAAADI. The CDR3 region is CATRSPQGWTEAFF. In DNA, the CDR3 is TGCGCCACCCGATCCCCTCAGGGGTGGACTGAAGCTTTCTTT.

A single count supports this clone. The V gene is TRBV4-2, the J gene TRBJ2-2; 9 bases line up with TRBD1. Germline CDR1 reads LGHNA; CDR2 reads YNFKEQ. Trimming removed 4 bases from V and 6 bases from J; junction bases left unmatched: 3. There are 14 residues in the CDR3. As DNA, the CDR3 is TGTGCCAGCAGCCGGACAGGGGTCCCCGGGGAGCTGTTTTTT. Translation gives CASSRTGVPGELFF.

The CDR3 protein is CASSAQQGLNTEAFF. The CDR3 DNA is TGTGCCAGCAGTGCCCAACAGGGACTGAACACTGAAGCTTTCTTT. This rearrangement joins TRBV2 to TRBJ1-1; D perhaps matches TRBD1 (6 bases). The ends were cut back, 4 bases at V and 0 bases at J, with 12 bases in the middle. Germline V gives CDR1 SNHLY, CDR2 FYNNEI. The CDR3 sequence is 15 residues long.

This clone was picked up one time. The V gene is TRBV2, the J gene TRBJ1-6; 7 nucleotides line up with TRBD1. After removal of 6 bases from V and 10 bases from J, the junction contained 6 bases not matched to a gene. Germline CDR1 is SNHLY and CDR2 is FYNNEI. The CDR3 sequence is 13 residues long. CDR3 nucleotide sequence: TGTGCCAGCAGACAGGACAGGTTCTCACCCCTCCACTTT. This encodes CASRQDRFSPLHF.

The chain couples TRBV6-5 to TRBJ2-5; 9 bases agree with TRBD2. The germline V gene encodes CDR1 MNHEY and CDR2 SVGAGI. J lost 3 bases, V lost 6 bases, and 8 bases had no gene match. The CDR3 totals 15 residues. This chain's CDR3 is CASSRSAGGEETQYF. The CDR3 coding sequence is TGTGCCAGCAGCCGGTCCGCGGGGGGGGAAGAGACCCAGTACTTC.